This T cell receptor beta chain was documented in a study of blood T cell repertoires in COVID-19. Background on the study: From T cells, B-cell-depleted T cells, or PBMCs came the material, which was cDNA or gDNA.

V was shortened by 6 bases and J by 1 base, with 15 bases between the two germline ends. The CDR3 sequence is 14 residues long. Germline V gene sequence: CDR1 DFQATT, CDR2 SNEGSKA (reference sequence). Using immunoSEQ multiplex PCR, the repertoire was profiled, and TCRdb retains in-frame clones only, with some absent. The table shows approximately 120,000 clones, with 85% occurring only once. Sequenced material: peripheral blood. The TCR was taken from a woman aged 80 or over with acute or convalescent COVID-19. The V call is TRBV20-1, the J call TRBJ1-2; D unresolved. The CDR3 coding sequence is TGCAGTGCAAGTGGGGAGGCTTTTAACTATGGCTACACCTTC. As protein: CSASGEAFNYGYTF.